The 14 T cell receptor beta chains in this list originate from one sample, sequenced in a study of T-cell reconstitution after alpha-beta-depleted transplantation in children. The TCRbeta library incorporated unique molecular identifiers. From the PCR reads, TCRdb called clonotypes with MiXCR, one entry per CDR3 protein. The sample carries around 200,000 distinct CDR3 sequences, 8% to 10% recorded once. This sample comprised PBMCs from the stem cell graft donor, obtained from the stem cell graft. These receptors were taken from a human donor who donated a stem cell graft to a child with acute lymphoblastic leukemia.

A few counts support this clonotype. The chain has TRBV20-1 and TRBJ2-7; 8 bases are a match to TRBD2. V shed 5 bases, J shed 2 bases, and the junction held 2 bases outside the gene matches. The V gene's germline CDR1 is DFQATT and CDR2 SNEGSKA (reference sequence). This CDR3 is built from 12 residues. CDR3 protein: CSAPSGPYEQYF. In nucleotides, the CDR3 is TGCAGTGCTCCTAGCGGGCCCTACGAGCAGTACTTC.

CDR3 nucleotide sequence: TGTGCCAGTTTGGGACGGTCGAACGCCTACGAGCAGTACTTC. Translating gives CASLGRSNAYEQYF. The genes are TRBV28 and TRBJ2-7, with D perhaps being TRBD1 or TRBD2 (5 bases each). CDR3 size: 14 residues. V lost 9 bases to trimming and J lost 2 bases, with 17 bases between them. Germline V gives CDR1 MDHEN, CDR2 SYDVKM. Combining the CDR3 with reference TRBV28 and TRBJ2-7 gives the whole variable domain DVKVTQSSRYLVKRTGEKVFLECVQDMDHENMFWYRQDPGLGLRLIYFSYDVKMKEKGDIPEGYSVSREKKERFSLILESASTNQTSMYLCASLGRSNAYEQYFGPGTRLTVT.

The sample holds a few counts of this clonotype. The chain carries TRBV10-1 and TRBJ2-7; D is perhaps TRBD1 (5 bases). This CDR3 has 11 amino acids. Germline assignment: CDR1 WNHNN and CDR2 SYGVQD (reference sequence). The germline V and J ends were trimmed by 5 bases and 6 bases, with 8 bases remaining between them. CDR3 in DNA: TGCGCCAGCAGTTCAGGGTTCGAGCAGTACTTC. This gives the protein CASSSGFEQYF.

This clonotype was seen repeatedly, ten times or more. The V call is TRBV12-3 or TRBV12-4, the J call TRBJ2-5; 10 bases agree with TRBD2. V lost 3 bases, J lost 5 bases, and 9 bases stayed unmatched. CDR3 size: 16 residues. The CDR3 DNA reads TGTGCCAGCAGTTTTGATAGCGGGGGGCCACGGGAGACCCAGTACTTC. This encodes CASSFDSGGPRETQYF.

This clonotype was found many times. This chain links TRBV5-1 with TRBJ1-1; D gene ambiguous. V was clipped by 0 bases and J by 1 base, with 7 bases between them. From germline, CDR1 is SGHRS and CDR2 YFSETQ. The CDR3 is made up of 14 amino acids. The CDR3 nucleotides read TGCGCCAGCAGCTTGGCGGCCCCGAACACTGAAGCTTTCTTT. Translation gives CASSLAAPNTEAFF. The full variable domain, its missing parts supplied by reference TRBV5-1 and TRBJ1-1, is KAGVTQTPRYLIKTRGQQVTLSCSPISGHRSVSWYQQTPGQGLQFLFEYFSETQRNKGNFPGRFSGRQFSNSRSEMNVSTLELGDSALYLCASSLAAPNTEAFFGQGTRLTVV.

This clonotype has a handful of counts. V and J are TRBV20-1 and TRBJ1-1, with D perhaps matching TRBD1 (6 bases). Germline V gives CDR1 DFQATT, CDR2 SNEGSKA (reference sequence). V lost 6 bases and J 0 bases, leaving 11 bases between the germline ends. This CDR3 spans 13 amino acids. CDR3 amino acids: CSAVAGVNTEAFF. The DNA of the CDR3 is TGCAGTGCCGTGGCAGGGGTGAACACTGAAGCTTTCTTT.

This clonotype was counted at least ten times. V gene TRBV29-1 combines with J gene TRBJ2-6, with D perhaps matching TRBD1 (6 bases). The germline V gene encodes CDR1 SQVTM and CDR2 ANQGSEA. CDR3 length: 16 residues. Trimming shortened V by 5 bases and J by 0 bases, and 14 bases separated the two germline ends. CDR3 amino acids: CSVFRDTDSGANVLTF. The CDR3 DNA reads as TGCAGCGTTTTCCGGGACACCGACTCTGGGGCCAACGTCCTGACTTTC.

This clonotype has a handful of counts. V and J are TRBV5-6 and TRBJ1-1; possibly TRBD1 for D (6 bases). The V gene's germline CDR1 is SGHDT and CDR2 YYEEEE. This CDR3 spans 13 amino acids. The V end lost 2 bases, the J end lost 5 bases, and 10 bases lay between the germline ends. CDR3 sequence: CASSFVRGTEAFF. The CDR3 DNA reads as TGTGCCAGCAGCTTCGTTAGGGGGACTGAAGCTTTCTTT.

This clonotype was found many times. The gene calls are TRBV6-5 and TRBJ2-7; TRBD2 matches at 9 bases. Germline-derived CDR1 and CDR2 are MNHEY and SVGAGI. The junction had 12 bases not matched to a gene; V was cut back by 2 bases and J by 7 bases. The length of the CDR3 is 16 residues. The CDR3 sequence: CASSYDLAGTEGEQYF. In DNA form, the CDR3 reads TGTGCCAGCAGTTACGACCTAGCGGGGACGGAGGGGGAGCAGTACTTC.

The chain joins TRBV7-6 to TRBJ2-1, with TRBD2 matching over 12 bases. CDR1 is SGHVS and CDR2 is FNYEAQ in the germline V gene. Losses at the gene ends were 2 bases for V and 4 bases for J; bases not matched to a gene: 18. The CDR3 runs 21 residues. DNA of the CDR3: TGTGCCAGCAGCTTAAAACCTCTAGCGGGGGGGCAACTAACGCGTTACAATGAGCAGTTCTTC. It codes for CASSLKPLAGGQLTRYNEQFF.

This chain uses TRBV20-1 with TRBJ2-7; TRBD1 agrees at 8 bases. Losses at the gene ends were 3 bases for V and 5 bases for J; bases not matched to a gene: 12. The germline CDR1 and CDR2 sequences are DFQATT and SNEGSKA (reference sequence). This CDR3 has 15 residues. CDR3 sequence: CSASVRDRKPHEQYF. In nucleotides, the CDR3 is TGCAGTGCTAGTGTCCGGGACAGGAAGCCCCACGAGCAGTACTTC.

The chain is built from TRBV6-2 or TRBV6-3 and TRBJ2-1; possibly TRBD1 for D (5 bases). The germline CDR1 and CDR2 sequences are MNHEY and SVGEGT. This CDR3 contains 14 residues. V was shortened by 8 bases and J by 1 base, with 12 bases between the two germline ends. CDR3 DNA sequence: TGTGCCAGCCACAGGCGACAGTCCTACAATGAGCAGTTCTTC. This codes for CASHRRQSYNEQFF.

The CDR3 loop is CASSLLLAGGTSTDTQYF. The CDR3 DNA follows: TGTGCCAGCAGCTTATTACTAGCAGGAGGGACTAGCACAGATACGCAGTATTTT. This chain uses TRBV11-1 with TRBJ2-3, with D possibly TRBD2 on 6 matching bases. V shed 2 bases and J shed 0 bases, with 18 bases lying between them. The CDR3 consists of 18 residues. Germline CDR1 is SGHAT and CDR2 is FQDESV (reference sequence).

In this sample, this clonotype turned up many times. V is TRBV7-2 and J is TRBJ1-2, with D perhaps TRBD1 (6 bases). The CDR3 runs 13 residues. Germline CDR1 is SGHTA and CDR2 is FQGNSA. V was trimmed by 3 bases and J by 4 bases, leaving 9 bases between them. In DNA, the CDR3 is TGTGCCAGCAGCTTGGGGGCAGGCTATGGCTACACCTTC. This sequence encodes CASSLGAGYGYTF.